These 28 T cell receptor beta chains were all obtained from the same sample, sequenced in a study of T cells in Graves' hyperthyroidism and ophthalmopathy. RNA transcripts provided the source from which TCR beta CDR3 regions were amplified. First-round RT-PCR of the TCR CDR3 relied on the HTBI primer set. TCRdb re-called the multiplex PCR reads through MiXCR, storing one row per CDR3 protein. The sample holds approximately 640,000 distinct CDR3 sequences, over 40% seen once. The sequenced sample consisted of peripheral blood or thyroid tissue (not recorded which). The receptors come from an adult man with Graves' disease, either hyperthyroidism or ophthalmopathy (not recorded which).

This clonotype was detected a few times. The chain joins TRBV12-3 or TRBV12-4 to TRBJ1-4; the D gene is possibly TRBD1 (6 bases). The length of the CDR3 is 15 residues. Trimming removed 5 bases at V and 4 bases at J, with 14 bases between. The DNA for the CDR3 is TGTGCCAGCAGTCTTCATGCAGGGGTTAATGAAAAACTGTTTTTT. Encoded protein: CASSLHAGVNEKLFF.

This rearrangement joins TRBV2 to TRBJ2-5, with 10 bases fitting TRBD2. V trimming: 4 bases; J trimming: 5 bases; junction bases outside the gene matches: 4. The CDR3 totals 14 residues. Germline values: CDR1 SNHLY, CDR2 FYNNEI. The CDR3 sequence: CASSGSGGGETQYF. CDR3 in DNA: TGTGCCAGCAGTGGAAGCGGGGGGGGGGAGACCCAGTACTTC.

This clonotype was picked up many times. CDR3 bases: TGCAGTGCTGCCAGGGGGCTGGATCAGCCCCAGCATTTT. It translates to CSAARGLDQPQHF. The rearrangement links TRBV20-1 to TRBJ1-5; TRBD1 aligns across 8 bases. CDR3 length equals 13 residues. V lost 5 bases to trimming and J lost 5 bases; unmatched junction nucleotides: 5. Per the germline V gene, CDR1 is DFQATT and CDR2 is SNEGSKA (reference sequence).

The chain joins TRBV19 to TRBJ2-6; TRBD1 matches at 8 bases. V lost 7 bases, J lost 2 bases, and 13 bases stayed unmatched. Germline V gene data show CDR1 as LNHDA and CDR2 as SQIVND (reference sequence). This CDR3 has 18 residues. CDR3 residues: CASTFLRQGLTGANVLTF. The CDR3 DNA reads TGTGCCAGTACCTTCTTGAGACAGGGGCTCACTGGGGCCAACGTCCTGACTTTC.

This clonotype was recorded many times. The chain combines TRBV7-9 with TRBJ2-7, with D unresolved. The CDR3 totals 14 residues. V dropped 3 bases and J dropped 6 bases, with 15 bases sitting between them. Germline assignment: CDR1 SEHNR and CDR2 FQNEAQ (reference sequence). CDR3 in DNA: TGTGCCAGCAGCTTTTTCCGGGCCCCGGGCGAGCAGTACTTC. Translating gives CASSFFRAPGEQYF.

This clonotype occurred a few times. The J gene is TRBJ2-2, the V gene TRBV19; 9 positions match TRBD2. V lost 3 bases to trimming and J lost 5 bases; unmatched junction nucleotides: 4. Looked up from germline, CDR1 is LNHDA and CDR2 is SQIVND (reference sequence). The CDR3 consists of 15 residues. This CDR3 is CASSMASGRTGELFF. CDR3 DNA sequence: TGTGCCAGTAGTATGGCCAGCGGGAGGACCGGGGAGCTGTTTTTT.

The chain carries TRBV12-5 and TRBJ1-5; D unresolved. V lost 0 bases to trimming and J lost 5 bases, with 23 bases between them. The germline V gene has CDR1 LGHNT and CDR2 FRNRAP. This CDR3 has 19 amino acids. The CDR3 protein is CASGLVRGIAAASYQPQHF. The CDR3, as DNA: TGTGCTAGTGGTTTGGTTCGTGGTATTGCGGCCGCTAGTTATCAGCCCCAGCATTTT. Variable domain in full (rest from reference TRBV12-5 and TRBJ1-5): DARVTQTPRHKVTEMGQEVTMRCQPILGHNTVFWYRQTMMQGLELLAYFRNRAPLDDSGMPKDRFSAEMPDATLATLKIQPSEPRDSAVYFCASGLVRGIAAASYQPQHFGDGTRLSIL.

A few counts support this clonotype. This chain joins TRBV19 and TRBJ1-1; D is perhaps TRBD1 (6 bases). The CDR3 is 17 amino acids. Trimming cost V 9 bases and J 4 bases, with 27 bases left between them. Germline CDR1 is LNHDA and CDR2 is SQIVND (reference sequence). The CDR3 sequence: CASSRPDNREGGTEAFF. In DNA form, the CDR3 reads TGTGCCAGCAGCCGACCAGATAACAGGGAAGGCGGCACTGAAGCTTTCTTT.

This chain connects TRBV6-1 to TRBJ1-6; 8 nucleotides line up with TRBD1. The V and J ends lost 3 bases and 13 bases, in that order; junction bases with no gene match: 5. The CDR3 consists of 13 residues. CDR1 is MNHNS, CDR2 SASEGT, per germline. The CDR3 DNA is TGTGCCAGCAGTGACACAGGGGGGCAGCCCCTCCACTTT. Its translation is CASSDTGGQPLHF.

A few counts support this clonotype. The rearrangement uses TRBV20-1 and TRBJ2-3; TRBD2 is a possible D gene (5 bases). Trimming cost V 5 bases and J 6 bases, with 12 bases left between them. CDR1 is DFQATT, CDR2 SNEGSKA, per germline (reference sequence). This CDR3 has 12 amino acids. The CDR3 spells CSARTVKDTQYF. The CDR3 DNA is TGCAGTGCTCGGACTGTGAAGGATACGCAGTATTTT.

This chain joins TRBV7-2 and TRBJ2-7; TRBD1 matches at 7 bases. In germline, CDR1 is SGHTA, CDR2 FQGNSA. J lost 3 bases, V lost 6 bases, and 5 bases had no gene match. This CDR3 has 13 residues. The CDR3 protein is CASSTGVRYEQYF. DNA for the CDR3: TGTGCCAGCAGTACAGGGGTCCGCTACGAGCAGTACTTC.

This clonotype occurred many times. CDR3: CSVRDRDTEAFF. CDR3 bases: TGCAGCGTGAGGGACAGGGACACTGAAGCTTTCTTT. V gene TRBV29-1 combines with J gene TRBJ1-1, with 9 bases aligning to TRBD1. Germline CDR1 is SQVTM and CDR2 is ANQGSEA. The CDR3 runs to 12 residues. The J segment lost 3 bases and the V segment lost 6 bases, leaving 2 bases of the junction unmatched.

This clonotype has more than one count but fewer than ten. CDR3 sequence: CASSLGGWEAGGRSYEQYF. Here the CDR3 DNA reads TGTGCCAGCAGCTTAGGCGGTTGGGAAGCGGGAGGTCGGTCCTACGAGCAGTACTTC. This chain connects TRBV13 to TRBJ2-7; 9 bases fit TRBD2. Germline V gene data show CDR1 as PRHDT and CDR2 as FYEKMQ (reference sequence). V trimming: 0 bases; J trimming: 1 base; junction bases outside the gene matches: 13. The CDR3 loop spans 19 amino acids.

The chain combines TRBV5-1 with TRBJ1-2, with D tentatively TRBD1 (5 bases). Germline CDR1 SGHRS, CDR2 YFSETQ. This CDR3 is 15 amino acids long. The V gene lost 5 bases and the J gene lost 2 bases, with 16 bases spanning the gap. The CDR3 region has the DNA TGCGCCAGCAGTGCCGACAGAGCTCTGAACTATGGCTACACCTTC. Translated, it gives CASSADRALNYGYTF. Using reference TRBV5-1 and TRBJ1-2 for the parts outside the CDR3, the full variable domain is KAGVTQTPRYLIKTRGQQVTLSCSPISGHRSVSWYQQTPGQGLQFLFEYFSETQRNKGNFPGRFSGRQFSNSRSEMNVSTLELGDSALYLCASSADRALNYGYTFGSGTRLTVV.

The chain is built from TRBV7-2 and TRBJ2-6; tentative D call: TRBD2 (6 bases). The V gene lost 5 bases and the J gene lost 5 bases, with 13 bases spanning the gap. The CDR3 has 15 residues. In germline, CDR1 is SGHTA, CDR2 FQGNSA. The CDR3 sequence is CASSPPGGRANVLTF. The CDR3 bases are TGTGCCAGCAGCCCCCCTGGGGGGAGGGCCAACGTCCTGACTTTC.

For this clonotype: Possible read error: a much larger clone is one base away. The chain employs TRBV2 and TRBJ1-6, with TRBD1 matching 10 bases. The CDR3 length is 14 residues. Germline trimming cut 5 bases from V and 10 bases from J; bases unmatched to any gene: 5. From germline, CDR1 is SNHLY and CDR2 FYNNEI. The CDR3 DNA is TGTGCCAGCAGTCGACAGGGGGCTGGATCACCCCTCCACTTT. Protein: CASSRQGAGSPLHF.

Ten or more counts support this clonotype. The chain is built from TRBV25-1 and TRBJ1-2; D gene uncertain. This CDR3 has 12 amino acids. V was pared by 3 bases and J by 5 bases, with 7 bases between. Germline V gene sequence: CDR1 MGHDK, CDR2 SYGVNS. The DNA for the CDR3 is TGTGCCAGCAGTGACGGTCCATATGGCTACACCTTC. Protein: CASSDGPYGYTF.

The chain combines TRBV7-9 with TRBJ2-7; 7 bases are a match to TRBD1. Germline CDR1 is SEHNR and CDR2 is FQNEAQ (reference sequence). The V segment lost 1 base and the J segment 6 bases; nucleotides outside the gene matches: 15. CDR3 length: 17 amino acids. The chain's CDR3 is CASSLETGSYYTFEQYF. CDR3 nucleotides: TGTGCCAGCAGCTTAGAGACAGGGAGTTACTACACCTTCGAGCAGTACTTC.

The CDR3 sequence: CASSPLGGGTEAFF. In nucleotides, the CDR3 is TGCGCCAGCAGCCCCTTAGGGGGAGGCACTGAAGCTTTCTTT. The chain employs TRBV5-1 and TRBJ1-1; D may be TRBD1 (6 bases). The CDR3 covers 14 residues. The V and J ends lost 4 bases and 4 bases respectively, with 14 bases between them. Germline V CDR1 and CDR2: SGHRS, YFSETQ.

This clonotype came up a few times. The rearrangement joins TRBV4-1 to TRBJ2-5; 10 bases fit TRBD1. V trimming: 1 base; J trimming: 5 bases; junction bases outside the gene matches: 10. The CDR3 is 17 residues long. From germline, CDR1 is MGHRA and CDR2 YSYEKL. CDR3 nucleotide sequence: TGCGCCAGCAGCCAAGGGTGGACAGGGGGGATTGGCGAGACCCAGTACTTC. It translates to CASSQGWTGGIGETQYF.

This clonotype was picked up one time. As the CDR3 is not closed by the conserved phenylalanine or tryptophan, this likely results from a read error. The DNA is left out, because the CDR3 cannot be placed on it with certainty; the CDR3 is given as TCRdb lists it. CDR3 amino acids: CASSSMTS. The rearrangement joins TRBV11-2 to TRBJ2-6. Both ends counted, the CDR3 spans 8 residues. Germline V CDR1 and CDR2: SGHAT, FQNNGV.

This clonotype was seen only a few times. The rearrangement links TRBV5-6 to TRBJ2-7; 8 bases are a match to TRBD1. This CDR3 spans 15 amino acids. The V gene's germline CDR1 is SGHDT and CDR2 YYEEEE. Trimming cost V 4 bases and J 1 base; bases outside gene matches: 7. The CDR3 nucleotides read TGTGCCAGCAGCGGACAGGGATCTTTTTCCTACGAGCAGTACTTC. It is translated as CASSGQGSFSYEQYF. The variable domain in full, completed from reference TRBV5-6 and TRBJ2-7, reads DAGVTQSPTHLIKTRGQQVTLRCSPKSGHDTVSWYQQALGQGPQFIFQYYEEEERQRGNFPDRFSGHQFPNYSSELNVNALLLGDSALYLCASSGQGSFSYEQYFGPGTRLTVT.

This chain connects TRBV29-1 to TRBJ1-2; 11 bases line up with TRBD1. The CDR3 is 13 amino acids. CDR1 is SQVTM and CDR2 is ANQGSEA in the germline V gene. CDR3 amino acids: CRARGTGGYGYTF. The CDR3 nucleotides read TGCAGGGCTCGCGGGACAGGGGGCTATGGCTACACCTTC.

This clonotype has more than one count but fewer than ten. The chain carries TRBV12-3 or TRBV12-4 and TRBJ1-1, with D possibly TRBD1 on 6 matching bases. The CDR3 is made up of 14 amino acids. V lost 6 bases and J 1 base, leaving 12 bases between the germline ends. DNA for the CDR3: TGTGCCAGCAGCCCAGGGGCTAAGAACACTGAAGCTTTCTTT. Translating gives CASSPGAKNTEAFF.

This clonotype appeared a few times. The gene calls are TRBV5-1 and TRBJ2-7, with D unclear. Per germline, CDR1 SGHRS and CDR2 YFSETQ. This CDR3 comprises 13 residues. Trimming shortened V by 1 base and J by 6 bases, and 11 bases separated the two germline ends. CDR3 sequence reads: CASSLSGLGEQYF. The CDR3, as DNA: TGCGCCAGCAGCTTGTCTGGGTTAGGCGAGCAGTACTTC.

The CDR3 nucleotides read TGCAGTGCTAGCCGGGACAGGGGGCTACAAGGCTATGGCTACACCTTC. It is translated as CSASRDRGLQGYGYTF. J is TRBJ1-2 and V is TRBV20-1, with 12 bases identical to TRBD1. Germline V gene data show CDR1 as DFQATT and CDR2 as SNEGSKA (reference sequence). V was clipped by 3 bases and J by 4 bases; unmatched bases: 9. The CDR3 sequence is 16 residues long.

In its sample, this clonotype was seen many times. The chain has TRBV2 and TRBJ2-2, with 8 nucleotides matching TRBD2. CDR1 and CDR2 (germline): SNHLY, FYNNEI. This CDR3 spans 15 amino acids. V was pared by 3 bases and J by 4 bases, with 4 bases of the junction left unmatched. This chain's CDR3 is CASSESSGGTGELFF. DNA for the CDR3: TGTGCCAGCAGTGAGTCCAGCGGGGGCACCGGGGAGCTGTTTTTT.

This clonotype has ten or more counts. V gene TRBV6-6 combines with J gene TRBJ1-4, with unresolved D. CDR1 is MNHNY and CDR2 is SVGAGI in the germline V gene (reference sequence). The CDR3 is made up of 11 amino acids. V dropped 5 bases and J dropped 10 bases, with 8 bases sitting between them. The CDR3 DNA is TGTGCCAGCAGTACTCCCGTAAAACTGTTTTTT. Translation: CASSTPVKLFF.